The source of this TCR beta chain is a study of response to subunit inactivated influenza vaccine. TCRdb reprocessed the RT-PCR reads with MiXCR, giving one entry per CDR3 protein. The sample carries some 540,000 distinct CDR3 sequences, approximately 24% recorded once. The CDR3 covers 14 residues. The junction had 4 bases not matched to a gene; V was cut back by 4 bases and J by 1 base. Germline CDR1 is SQVTM and CDR2 is ANQGSEA. The sample was also linked to a second study, of T cells expressing NK-cell markers. From that study: What made the TCR beta cDNA was 5'RACE template switching with UMIs.

Here the sequenced sample was CD4+ T cells sorted from PBMCs, taken 11 to 12 days after vaccination. This receptor was obtained from a man aged 45-65 years who received an inactivated influenza vaccine. V usage is TRBV29-1 and J usage is TRBJ2-7; 10 nucleotides align to TRBD2. Here the CDR3 reads CSVVSSGSSYEQYF. For the CDR3, the DNA is TGCAGCGTTGTATCTAGCGGGAGTTCCTACGAGCAGTACTTC.